This entry lists 14 T cell receptor beta chains sequenced from one sample in a study of T-cell reconstitution after alpha-beta-depleted transplantation in children. For TCRbeta, the library was prepared with unique molecular identifiers. TCRdb processed the PCR reads anew with MiXCR; each CDR3 protein has one entry. The sample contains around 440,000 distinct CDR3 sequences, around 16% of which appear only once. The material sequenced was PBMCs, mostly from graft donor cells, taken 360 days after TCRalphabeta/CD19-depleted stem cell transplant. These TCRs come from a boy younger than two who had a stem cell transplant for Wiskott-Aldrich syndrome, so the T cells may come from the graft donor.

This clonotype was counted a few times. The CDR3 DNA follows: TGCAGTGCTAGGCACACAGGGAAAGAGACCCAGTACTTC. Translated, it gives CSARHTGKETQYF. The chain links TRBV20-1 to TRBJ2-5, with D tentatively TRBD1 (6 bases). Germline V CDR1 and CDR2: DFQATT, SNEGSKA (reference sequence). The CDR3 spans 13 residues. V lost 3 bases to trimming and J lost 3 bases, with 11 bases between them.

The gene calls are TRBV29-1 and TRBJ1-2; D remains ambiguous. The V gene's germline CDR1 is SQVTM and CDR2 ANQGSEA. V was trimmed by 4 bases and J by 3 bases, leaving 6 bases between them. This CDR3 region has 11 residues. The CDR3 loop reads CSVVGDYGYTF. The CDR3 bases are TGCAGCGTTGTGGGAGACTATGGCTACACCTTC. Using reference TRBV29-1 and TRBJ1-2 for the parts outside the CDR3, the full variable domain is SAVISQKPSRDICQRGTSLTIQCQVDSQVTMMFWYRQQPGQSLTLIATANQGSEATYESGFVIDKFPISRPNLTFSTLTVSNMSPEDSSIYLCSVVGDYGYTFGSGTRLTVV.

This clonotype was recorded many times. CDR3 protein: CATSGRGAGSYNEQFF. The CDR3 DNA is TGTGCCACCAGTGGCCGGGGAGCCGGTTCCTACAATGAGCAGTTCTTC. The chain recombines TRBV24-1 with TRBJ2-1, with D maybe TRBD2 (5 bases). This CDR3 has 16 residues. V dropped 5 bases and J dropped 1 base, with 14 bases sitting between them. Looked up from germline, CDR1 is KGHDR and CDR2 is SFDVKD.

This clonotype was counted ten times or more. This chain's CDR3 is CASSQEGQGWTYEQYF. The CDR3 bases are TGTGCCAGCAGCCAAGAAGGGCAGGGGTGGACCTACGAGCAGTACTTC. The chain couples TRBV3-1 to TRBJ2-7; tentative D call: TRBD1 (6 bases). Trimming stripped 0 bases from V and 2 bases from J, with 14 bases between. This CDR3 contains 16 residues. The germline CDR1 and CDR2 sequences are LGHDT and YNNKEL (reference sequence).

The V call is TRBV20-1, the J call TRBJ2-7; the match to TRBD1 covers 10 bases. J gave up 3 bases and V 5 bases, and 4 bases lay outside the gene matches. The V gene's germline CDR1 is DFQATT and CDR2 SNEGSKA (reference sequence). There are 13 residues in the CDR3. The CDR3 region is CSAQGDRGYEQYF. The CDR3 nucleotides are TGCAGTGCTCAAGGGGACAGGGGCTACGAGCAGTACTTC.

This clonotype was picked up many times. This chain joins TRBV19 and TRBJ2-2; 10 bases fit TRBD2. The germline V gene has CDR1 LNHDA and CDR2 SQIVND (reference sequence). The CDR3 runs to 13 residues. V was pared by 6 bases and J by 5 bases, with 0 bases of the junction left unmatched. DNA of the CDR3: TGTGCCAGTAGACTAGCGGGAACCGGGGAGCTGTTTTTT. Residues: CASRLAGTGELFF.

This clonotype was seen a few times. The chain recombines TRBV11-2 with TRBJ2-3; D gene uncertain. The V end was cut by 3 bases, the J end by 5 bases, with 6 bases between. The germline CDR1 and CDR2 sequences are SGHAT and FQNNGV. This CDR3 spans 12 amino acids. In DNA form, the CDR3 reads TGTGCCAGCAGCTTTGCGAGAGATACGCAGTATTTT. Its translation: CASSFARDTQYF.

This clonotype was counted only a few times. The chain links TRBV10-2 to TRBJ1-1; 7 bases align to TRBD1. V shed 10 bases and J 0 bases; nucleotides not matched to a gene: 11. Germline-derived CDR1 and CDR2 are WSHSY and SAAADI. The CDR3 consists of 15 residues. CDR3 residues: CATSRPGQLNTEAFF. The CDR3, as DNA: TGCGCCACCTCCCGTCCGGGACAGCTGAACACTGAAGCTTTCTTT.

This clonotype was seen only a few times. CDR3: CSVVSPGTRWYEQYF. The CDR3 DNA reads TGCAGCGTTGTCTCTCCCGGGACTAGATGGTACGAGCAGTACTTC. The V gene is TRBV29-1, the J gene TRBJ2-7; 8 positions agree with TRBD2. After removal of 4 bases from V and 4 bases from J, the junction contained 12 bases not matched to a gene. In germline, CDR1 is SQVTM, CDR2 ANQGSEA. This CDR3 region has 15 residues.

This clonotype was detected ten times or more. The J gene is TRBJ2-1, the V gene TRBV20-1; TRBD2 matches 12 bases. CDR3 length equals 16 residues. CDR1 DFQATT and CDR2 SNEGSKA come from the germline V gene (reference sequence). V lost 6 bases and J lost 0; bases outside the gene matches: 6. The CDR3 here is CSARTSGTASYNEQFF. Here the CDR3 DNA reads TGCAGTGCCAGGACTAGCGGGACAGCCTCCTACAATGAGCAGTTCTTC.

In its sample, this clonotype was seen a few times. The chain couples TRBV27 to TRBJ2-2; 14 nucleotides match TRBD2. The length of the CDR3 is 17 residues. With 4 bases clipped from V and 4 bases from J, the junction kept 5 bases outside the gene matches. CDR1 MNHEY and CDR2 SMNVEV come from the germline V gene (reference sequence). The CDR3 DNA follows: TGTGCCAGCAGTTGGACTAGCGGGAGGCCAGCCACCGGGGAGCTGTTTTTT. Residues: CASSWTSGRPATGELFF.

The chain has TRBV4-1 and TRBJ2-5, with D tentatively TRBD1 or TRBD2 (5 bases each). Germline lookup yields CDR1 MGHRA and CDR2 YSYEKL. This CDR3 region has 17 residues. V dropped 3 bases and J dropped 2 bases, with 19 bases sitting between them. CDR3 DNA: TGCGCCAGCAGCCATGCAAGACAGAGGACGGGACAAGAGACCCAGTACTTC. This gives the protein CASSHARQRTGQETQYF.

This clonotype was seen a handful of times. This rearrangement joins TRBV12-3 or TRBV12-4 to TRBJ2-1; D is uncertain. The CDR3 consists of 17 residues. Trimming cost V 5 bases and J 9 bases, with 26 bases left between them. CDR3: CASSLFRKTQPLCEQFF. CDR3 coding DNA: TGTGCCAGCAGTCTATTCCGTAAGACCCAGCCCCTGTGTGAGCAGTTCTTC.

J is TRBJ1-4 and V is TRBV3-1; 9 nucleotides line up with TRBD1. Germline V gene lookup returns CDR1 LGHDT and CDR2 YNNKEL (reference sequence). The CDR3 totals 12 residues. V shed 10 bases and J 8 bases; nucleotides not matched to a gene: 5. DNA for the CDR3: TGTGCCACACGACAGGGGGGAGAAAAACTGTTTTTT. Protein product: CATRQGGEKLFF.